The 19 T cell receptor beta chains in this list originate from one sample, sequenced in a study of cytomegalovirus exposure and HLA in healthy donors. PCR amplification relied on 60 Vbeta primers (plus 13 Jbeta primers). The data were produced by immunoSEQ multiplex PCR, yet TCRdb's version contains in-frame clones alone and is incomplete. The sample holds 150,000 to 200,000 clones, about four fifths seen once. Specimen: PBMCs. These receptors all stem from a woman aged 25 to 39 in good health and CMV-seropositive.

The CDR3 protein is CASSLNRGGTEAFF. In DNA, the CDR3 is TGTGCCAGCAGTTTAAACAGGGGTGGAACTGAAGCTTTCTTT. The chain uses TRBV27 and TRBJ1-1; TRBD1 agrees at 7 bases. The CDR3 is 14 amino acids. CDR1 and CDR2 (germline): MNHEY, SMNVEV (reference sequence). The V segment lost 2 bases and the J segment 5 bases; nucleotides outside the gene matches: 5.

The rearrangement links TRBV7-2 to TRBJ2-3, with D possibly TRBD1 on 6 matching bases. Trimming took 5 bases from V and 1 from J, leaving 13 bases between them. CDR3 length: 15 residues. Germline loops: CDR1 SGHTA, CDR2 FQGNSA. For the CDR3, the DNA is TGTGCCAGCAGCCCGACAGGTCCTCGCACAGATACGCAGTATTTT. Amino acids: CASSPTGPRTDTQYF.

As regards this clone: Its ends do not fully match the called genes, so a read error is possible. This chain connects TRBV19 to TRBJ2-7, with 7 bases lining up with TRBD2. Germline V gene sequence: CDR1 LNHDA, CDR2 SQIVND (reference sequence). The CDR3 sequence is 14 residues long. DNA for the CDR3: TGTGCCAGTAGTCCTCAGACTAGCTCCGACGAGCAGTACTTC. It encodes CASSPQTSSDEQYF.

This chain joins TRBV6-5 and TRBJ1-1, with TRBD1 matching 7 bases. CDR1 and CDR2 from the germline V gene are MNHEY and SVGAGI. J gave up 11 bases and V 5 bases, and 14 bases lay outside the gene matches. This CDR3 spans 14 amino acids. CDR3 loop: CASSPQGGPGVAFF. CDR3 coding DNA: TGTGCCAGCAGTCCCCAAGGGGGCCCGGGAGTGGCTTTCTTT.

CDR3 nucleotide sequence: TGTGCCAGCAGCTCGACAGGGCGGGGATCACCCCTCCACTTT. Translation gives CASSSTGRGSPLHF. This sequence joins TRBV7-3 and TRBJ1-6, with TRBD1 matching 7 bases. In germline, CDR1 is SGHTA, CDR2 FQGTGA. This CDR3 comprises 14 residues. The V segment lost 4 bases and the J segment 10 bases; nucleotides outside the gene matches: 7.

In regard to this clone: Other DNA sequences in this specimen translate into the identical CDR3. The V gene is TRBV5-1, the J gene TRBJ1-3; D gene ambiguous. V gave up 0 bases and J gave up 3 bases, with 7 bases separating them. The CDR3 spans 14 residues. Per germline, CDR1 SGHRS and CDR2 YFSETQ. Written as DNA, the CDR3 is TGCGCCAGCAGCTTGGCGGGATATGGAAACACCATATATTTT. Translated: CASSLAGYGNTIYF.

This rearrangement joins TRBV10-1 to TRBJ2-5; tentative D call: TRBD2 (6 bases). CDR1 and CDR2 from the germline V gene are WNHNN and SYGVQD (reference sequence). The V and J ends lost 0 bases and 5 bases respectively, with 10 bases between them. The CDR3 loop spans 14 amino acids. CDR3 loop: CASSESTGRETQYF. As DNA, the CDR3 is TGCGCCAGCAGTGAGTCGACGGGGAGGGAGACCCAGTACTTC.

J is TRBJ2-7 and V is TRBV6-1; 9 positions match TRBD1. V shed 1 base, J shed 5 bases, and the junction held 6 bases outside the gene matches. The CDR3 spans 15 residues. Germline CDR1 MNHNS, CDR2 SASEGT. DNA for the CDR3: TGTGCCAGCAGTGAAGTAGGACAGGGGACTCACGAGCAGTACTTC. Encoded protein: CASSEVGQGTHEQYF.

To note about this clone: Other DNA variants within this sample encode the same CDR3. J is TRBJ2-2 and V is TRBV6-5, with no clear D. V was cut by 8 bases and J by 2 bases, with 6 bases left in between. The length of the CDR3 is 12 residues. Germline-derived CDR1 and CDR2 are MNHEY and SVGAGI. CDR3 nucleotide sequence: TGTGCCAGCTTCAGAAACACCGGGGAGCTGTTTTTT. Translation: CASFRNTGELFF.

This clone has more than one count but fewer than ten. The chain carries TRBV7-2 and TRBJ1-4; D gene uncertain. CDR1 and CDR2 (germline): SGHTA, FQGNSA. This CDR3 comprises 15 residues. With 5 bases removed from V and 3 bases from J, the gap between germline ends came to 13 bases. The CDR3 is CASSIMGEANEKLFF. DNA of the CDR3: TGTGCCAGCAGCATAATGGGAGAGGCTAATGAAAAACTGTTTTTT. Drawing the rest from reference TRBV7-2 and TRBJ1-4, the complete variable domain is GAGVSQSPSNKVTEKGKDVELRCDPISGHTALYWYRQSLGQGLEFLIYFQGNSAPDKSGLPSDRFSAERTGGSVSTLTIQRTQQEDSAVYLCASSIMGEANEKLFFGSGTQLSVL.

J is TRBJ1-3 and V is TRBV5-1; 8 bases line up with TRBD1. Germline V gives CDR1 SGHRS, CDR2 YFSETQ. The CDR3 length is 14 residues. The V segment lost 4 bases and the J segment 7 bases; nucleotides outside the gene matches: 7. CDR3 sequence reads: CASSTGQAGNTIYF. The CDR3 bases are TGCGCCAGCAGCACGGGACAGGCAGGGAACACCATATATTTT.

CDR3 amino acids: CASRGLAGIQFF. Written as DNA, the CDR3 is TGTGCCAGCAGGGGACTAGCGGGCATACAGTTCTTC. The chain carries TRBV6-1 and TRBJ2-1; TRBD2 aligns across 12 bases. In germline, CDR1 is MNHNS, CDR2 SASEGT. V trimming: 6 bases; J trimming: 13 bases; junction bases outside the gene matches: 4. CDR3 size: 12 residues.

The chain employs TRBV14 and TRBJ1-2; D not certain. CDR3 length: 17 residues. The germline V and J ends were trimmed by 1 base and 3 bases, with 18 bases remaining between them. CDR1 is SGHDN, CDR2 FVKESK, per germline. The chain's CDR3 is CASSQVVQARLDYGYTF. As DNA, the CDR3 is TGTGCCAGCAGCCAAGTGGTCCAGGCACGATTGGACTATGGCTACACCTTC.

The chain uses TRBV27 and TRBJ2-3, with D possibly TRBD2 on 5 matching bases. Per the germline V gene, CDR1 is MNHEY and CDR2 is SMNVEV (reference sequence). The CDR3 runs 14 residues. V was shortened by 6 bases and J by 5 bases, with 15 bases between the two germline ends. This CDR3 is CASSRRGVGDTQYF. The CDR3 DNA is TGTGCCAGCAGCCGCCGGGGAGTTGGAGATACGCAGTATTTT.

The rearrangement links TRBV7-2 to TRBJ2-7; D gene ambiguous. The germline gives CDR1 SGHTA, CDR2 FQGNSA. The CDR3 runs 16 residues. V was clipped by 1 base and J by 3 bases, with 16 bases between them. CDR3 region: CASSLGGFSFFYEQYF. The CDR3 DNA reads as TGTGCCAGCAGCTTAGGAGGCTTTTCGTTTTTCTACGAGCAGTACTTC.

This chain connects TRBV28 to TRBJ2-7; TRBD2 matches at 7 bases. Trimming at V came to 4 bases and at J to 5 bases, leaving 11 bases not matched to a gene. The V gene's germline CDR1 is MDHEN and CDR2 SYDVKM. The CDR3 has 15 residues. CDR3 sequence reads: CASSYIAGEGDEQYF. The DNA for the CDR3 is TGTGCCAGCAGTTATATAGCGGGCGAGGGCGACGAGCAGTACTTC.

The rearrangement links TRBV4-3 to TRBJ2-1; D not resolved. This CDR3 has 15 amino acids. The germline V and J ends were trimmed by 0 bases and 7 bases, with 13 bases remaining between them. Germline V lookup: CDR1 LGHNA, CDR2 YSLEER. CDR3 loop: CASSQDSYAGNEQFF. CDR3 bases: TGCGCCAGCAGCCAAGATTCGTACGCCGGTAATGAGCAGTTCTTC.

The J gene is TRBJ2-3, the V gene TRBV28; 7 positions agree with TRBD1. The CDR3 consists of 15 residues. Germline V lookup: CDR1 MDHEN, CDR2 SYDVKM. V gave up 2 bases and J gave up 6 bases; unmatched junction bases: 8. The CDR3 loop is CASSLVTGQTDTQYF. In DNA form, the CDR3 reads TGTGCCAGCAGTTTAGTGACAGGGCAAACGGATACGCAGTATTTT.

The chain has TRBV15 and TRBJ2-7, with D unresolved. CDR3 length equals 14 residues. V was shortened by 0 bases and J by 9 bases, with 15 bases between the two germline ends. From germline, CDR1 is LNHNV and CDR2 YYDKDF (reference sequence). The CDR3 loop is CATSRDSSTSGQYF. CDR3 DNA sequence: TGTGCCACCAGCAGAGACTCGAGTACGTCCGGGCAGTACTTC.